The sequence of this T cell receptor beta chain was determined in a study of human T cells and chemical hapten exposure. Background on the study: Sensitization used 2% DPC on approximately 2 cm by approximately 2 cm upper inner arm skin.

Trimming cost V 6 bases and J 4 bases, with 12 bases left between them. There are 14 residues in the CDR3. The germline gives CDR1 MNHEY, CDR2 SVGAGI. This sample's time point: patch test 1, 2 weeks after DPC sensitization. Treatment given: therapeutic diphenylcyclopropenone sensitization with weekly scalp DPC. TCRdb reprocessed the RACE reads via MiXCR and lists one record per CDR3 protein. Of tens of thousands of distinct CDR3 sequences in the sample, around 9.3% were seen once. There are a few counts of this clonotype. This receptor was obtained from a woman aged 40 to 49 with alopecia areata. Some clones in this sample may be carry-over from other donors' samples. V is TRBV6-5 and J is TRBJ2-2, with D possibly matching TRBD1 (5 bases). Material: whole blood, obtained in connection with sensitization to the hapten diphenylcyclopropenone (DPC). This chain's CDR3 is CASSKNRITGELFF. The CDR3 nucleotides read TGTGCCAGCAGCAAGAACAGGATCACCGGGGAGCTGTTTTTT.